Shown below are 25 T cell receptor beta chains from a single sample sequenced in a study of CD8+CD57+ T cells in acquired aplastic anemia. Patients who underwent sequencing had shown CD8+CD57+ cell expansion by flow cytometry. TCR beta VDJ combinations and CDR3 sequences were profiled from genomic DNA. One entry per CDR3 protein results from TCRdb running MiXCR on the reads. The sample lists approximately 250,000 distinct CDR3 sequences; 65% to 90% were seen once. The sequencing sample was made of sorted CD4+, CD8+, or CD8+CD57+ T cells (not recorded which) from PBMCs. The receptors originated from a human donor with aplastic anemia.

The chain combines TRBV7-9 with TRBJ2-5, with D possibly being TRBD1 (8 bases). The V gene lost 5 bases and the J gene lost 9 bases, with 22 bases spanning the gap. The germline CDR1 and CDR2 sequences are SEHNR and FQNEAQ (reference sequence). The CDR3 is made up of 15 amino acids. The CDR3 DNA sequence: TGTGCCAGCAGCGTAGTACAGGGGGGGCAGGAGGCCCAGTACTTC. It specifies CASSVVQGGQEAQYF.

The chain joins TRBV9 to TRBJ2-5; D might be TRBD2 (5 bases). The V end was cut by 3 bases, the J end by 14 bases, with 23 bases between. This CDR3 has 14 residues. The germline V gene has CDR1 SGDLS and CDR2 YYNGEE. CDR3 nucleotide sequence: TGTGCCAGCAGCGGGGGTGGGAGAGGTGGCTACACCTACTTC. It encodes CASSGGGRGGYTYF.

This clonotype has more than one count but fewer than ten. This chain links TRBV11-2 with TRBJ2-7; 10 bases fit TRBD1. Germline CDR1 is SGHAT and CDR2 is FQNNGV. This CDR3 contains 14 residues. Germline trimming cut 4 bases from V and 5 bases from J; bases unmatched to any gene: 5. CDR3 bases: TGTGCCAGCAGCTCAATCGACAGGGGGCACGAGCAGTACTTC. Translation: CASSSIDRGHEQYF.

The rearrangement links TRBV11-2 to TRBJ1-6; D not resolved. The CDR3 runs to 16 residues. V was clipped by 4 bases and J by 3 bases, with 13 bases between them. Germline V gives CDR1 SGHAT, CDR2 FQNNGV. The CDR3 reads CASSSGLAGYNSPLHF. The CDR3 DNA sequence: TGTGCCAGCAGCTCCGGGCTGGCCGGCTATAATTCACCCCTCCACTTT.

This clonotype was seen once. The chain links TRBV13 to TRBJ2-3; D is ambiguous. CDR1 PRHDT and CDR2 FYEKMQ come from the germline V gene (reference sequence). The CDR3 extends over 13 amino acids. Trimming removed 5 bases from V and 2 bases from J, with 8 bases in between. The CDR3 DNA reads TGTGCCAGCAGCCATGCCCCCACAGATACGCAGTATTTT. This sequence encodes CASSHAPTDTQYF.

For this clonotype: This CDR3 fails to terminate in the conserved phenylalanine or tryptophan, so it likely reflects a read error. The limits of the CDR3 on the DNA are not certain, so only TCRdb's listed CDR3 is given. The rearrangement uses TRBV7-2 and TRBJ2-5; TRBD1 is the table's D call, not checked against the DNA. Germline CDR1 SGHTA, CDR2 FQGNSA. The CDR3 length is 14 residues, termini included. CDR3: CASSQTGAQNTPSL.

This chain uses TRBV2 with TRBJ2-5, with 8 bases aligning to TRBD2. The CDR3 length is 15 residues. Looked up from germline, CDR1 is SNHLY and CDR2 is FYNNEI. Trimming cost V 6 bases and J 13 bases; bases outside gene matches: 19. The CDR3 here is CASSPGAGETVNLYF. The CDR3 bases are TGTGCCAGCAGCCCAGGAGCGGGGGAGACGGTGAACTTGTACTTC.

V gene TRBV2 combines with J gene TRBJ2-3; TRBD2 might be the D (5 bases). CDR1 and CDR2 from the germline V gene are SNHLY and FYNNEI. The length of the CDR3 is 13 residues. The CDR3 DNA sequence: TGTTGCGGCAGCGGCGTGGGCACAGATACGCAGTATTTT. Translation: CCGSGVGTDTQYF.

Only a few counts were recorded for this clonotype. V and J are TRBV15 and TRBJ2-1; D unresolved. Trimming cost V 1 base and J 7 bases, with 11 bases left between them. The CDR3 sequence is 14 residues long. The V gene's germline CDR1 is LNHNV and CDR2 YYDKDF (reference sequence). The CDR3: CATSRGSEQNEQFF. The CDR3 DNA is TGTGCCACCAGCAGAGGCAGCGAGCAAAATGAGCAGTTCTTC.

V usage is TRBV11-2 and J usage is TRBJ1-1; D unresolved. The ends were cut back, 4 bases at V and 1 base at J, with 13 bases in the middle. CDR3 length: 15 residues. Per germline, CDR1 SGHAT and CDR2 FQNNGV. CDR3 loop: CASSSDLTRNTEAFF. In DNA, the CDR3 is TGTGCCAGCAGCTCCGATCTGACAAGGAACACTGAAGCTTTCTTT.

This chain links TRBV9 with TRBJ2-5; TRBD2 matches at 11 bases. V shed 2 bases and J 7 bases; nucleotides not matched to a gene: 7. Germline V gives CDR1 SGDLS, CDR2 YYNGEE. The CDR3 sequence is 15 residues long. The CDR3 region is CASSVLAGGLGTQYF. The CDR3 nucleotides read TGTGCCAGCAGCGTTCTAGCGGGGGGCCTGGGGACCCAGTACTTC.

As regards this clonotype: Since no conserved phenylalanine or tryptophan closes the CDR3, a read error is the likely cause. It is unclear where the CDR3 begins or ends on the DNA, so no DNA is shown, and the CDR3 is as TCRdb lists it. The chain has TRBV7-2 and TRBJ2-5; the table calls TRBD1, which could not be checked here. Including both end residues, the CDR3 is 12 amino acids long. The germline V gene encodes CDR1 SGHTA and CDR2 FQGNSA. CDR3 residues: CASSGERDGLVY.

V gene TRBV5-1 combines with J gene TRBJ1-2, with D hard to call. CDR3 length equals 15 residues. Germline assignment: CDR1 SGHRS and CDR2 YFSETQ. V was cut by 3 bases and J by 2 bases, with 14 bases left in between. The CDR3 bases are TGCGCCAGCAGCTATTACAGCAGCAACAACTATGGCTACACCTTC. It codes for CASSYYSSNNYGYTF. The variable domain in full, with the rest retrieved from reference TRBV5-1 and TRBJ1-2, is KAGVTQTPRYLIKTRGQQVTLSCSPISGHRSVSWYQQTPGQGLQFLFEYFSETQRNKGNFPGRFSGRQFSNSRSEMNVSTLELGDSALYLCASSYYSSNNYGYTFGSGTRLTVV.

Notes on this clonotype: One junction end disagrees with the germline gene, perhaps due to a read error. The genes are TRBV11-3 and TRBJ2-3; a possible D gene is TRBD1 (5 bases). This CDR3 has 13 residues. The germline CDR1 and CDR2 sequences are SGHNT and YENEEA. The CDR3 region is CASGLELTGTQYF. The CDR3 bases are TGTGCCAGCGGCTTAGAGCTCACAGGTACGCAGTATTTT.

Only a few counts were recorded for this clonotype. The chain is built from TRBV29-1 and TRBJ2-7, with D unresolved. CDR3 length equals 12 residues. The V and J ends lost 8 bases and 4 bases respectively, with 15 bases between them. The germline gives CDR1 SQVTM, CDR2 ANQGSEA. CDR3 amino acids: CSTLGEVYEQYF. CDR3 in DNA: TGCAGCACCCTCGGAGAGGTTTACGAGCAGTACTTC.

The J gene is TRBJ2-1, the V gene TRBV19; 13 bases match TRBD2. J was trimmed by 6 bases and V by 5 bases; bases with no gene match: 7. Per the germline V gene, CDR1 is LNHDA and CDR2 is SQIVND (reference sequence). CDR3 length: 16 amino acids. The CDR3 nucleotides are TGTGCCAGTAGTCTGACTAGCGGGGGGTTTTTCAATGAGCAGTTCTTC. Translating gives CASSLTSGGFFNEQFF.

Of note for this clonotype: At one end, the junction sequence differs from germline, possibly due to a read error. V gene TRBV2 combines with J gene TRBJ2-5, with D possibly matching TRBD2 (5 bases). CDR1 is SNHLY, CDR2 FYNNEI, per germline. The CDR3 has 14 residues. The CDR3 reads CAYGVAAYHETQYF. The CDR3, as DNA: TGTGCCTACGGGGTTGCGGCGTACCATGAGACCCAGTACTTC.

The chain couples TRBV9 to TRBJ1-1; the match to TRBD1 covers 8 bases. CDR1 is SGDLS, CDR2 YYNGEE, per germline. CDR3 length: 14 residues. V lost 1 base to trimming and J lost 4 bases; unmatched junction nucleotides: 3. CDR3 sequence (DNA): TGTGCCAGCAGCGTACAGGACAGGGTCACTGAAGCTTTCTTT. Translated, it gives CASSVQDRVTEAFF.

This clonotype has more than one count but fewer than ten. V usage is TRBV11-3 and J usage is TRBJ1-6, with TRBD1 as a possible D gene (5 bases). The CDR3 sequence is 16 residues long. Germline V gene sequence: CDR1 SGHNT, CDR2 YENEEA. The V end was cut by 3 bases, the J end by 3 bases, with 12 bases between. The CDR3 protein is CASSLGLAGYNSPLHF. DNA for the CDR3: TGTGCCAGCAGCTTGGGGCTGGCCGGCTATAATTCACCCCTCCACTTT.

Comments on this clonotype: The CDR3 does not close with the conserved phenylalanine or tryptophan, likely indicating a read error. It is unclear where the CDR3 begins or ends on the DNA, so no DNA is shown, and the CDR3 is as TCRdb lists it. The chain combines TRBV2 with TRBJ2-5; TRBD1 was called by the table and not checked on the DNA. The CDR3 contains 15 residues when both ends are counted. Germline V gene lookup returns CDR1 SNHLY and CDR2 FYNNEI. The CDR3 sequence is CASSDGGVAEAIFGQ.

Points on this clonotype: A read error may produce the germline difference seen at one junction end. The chain employs TRBV2 and TRBJ2-1; D possibly corresponds to TRBD2 (6 bases). This CDR3 comprises 17 residues. The germline V gene encodes CDR1 SNHLY and CDR2 FYNNEI. The CDR3 region is CASSDGGVAEACNEQFF. The CDR3 coding sequence is TGTGCCAGCAGTGATGGCGGGGTAGCGGAAGCGTGCAATGAGCAATTCTTC.

The rearrangement links TRBV7-2 to TRBJ1-2; no clear D. CDR1 is SGHTA and CDR2 is FQGNSA in the germline V gene. Trimming pared 2 bases from V and 11 bases from J, leaving 24 bases between. The CDR3 length is 16 residues. CDR3 sequence (DNA): TGTGCCAGCAGCTTACGGCACCCCTCCTACAATGAGCAGTACACCTTC. Translation: CASSLRHPSYNEQYTF.

On this clonotype: At one boundary the junction diverges from the germline segment, which might be a read error. The chain is built from TRBV7-9 and TRBJ2-1, with 8 bases lining up with TRBD2. This CDR3 is 15 amino acids long. Germline V CDR1 and CDR2: SEHNR, FQNEAQ (reference sequence). This chain's CDR3 is CASSPGPGGDNEQSF. The DNA for the CDR3 is TGTGCCAGCAGCCCCGGACCCGGGGGGGACAATGAGCAGTCCTTC.

As regards this clonotype: It may be a read error: a sequence one base away is much more abundant. The gene calls are TRBV11-3 and TRBJ2-3, with D possibly being TRBD1 (5 bases). Trimming took off 8 bases at V and 6 bases at J, with 18 bases between the two ends. The CDR3 is made up of 14 amino acids. From germline, CDR1 is SGHNT and CDR2 YENEEA. CDR3 bases: TGTGCCAGCTCAATACAGGCCAACGCCGATACGCAGTATTTT. Protein sequence: CASSIQANADTQYF.

This chain uses TRBV19 with TRBJ1-5; TRBD1 aligns across 8 bases. Germline V gene sequence: CDR1 LNHDA, CDR2 SQIVND (reference sequence). This CDR3 spans 15 amino acids. The junction had 9 bases not matched to a gene; V was cut back by 5 bases and J by 6 bases. For the CDR3, the DNA is TGTGCCAGTAGTTCGACAGGGGAATACGGTCAGCCCCAGCATTTT. This codes for CASSSTGEYGQPQHF.